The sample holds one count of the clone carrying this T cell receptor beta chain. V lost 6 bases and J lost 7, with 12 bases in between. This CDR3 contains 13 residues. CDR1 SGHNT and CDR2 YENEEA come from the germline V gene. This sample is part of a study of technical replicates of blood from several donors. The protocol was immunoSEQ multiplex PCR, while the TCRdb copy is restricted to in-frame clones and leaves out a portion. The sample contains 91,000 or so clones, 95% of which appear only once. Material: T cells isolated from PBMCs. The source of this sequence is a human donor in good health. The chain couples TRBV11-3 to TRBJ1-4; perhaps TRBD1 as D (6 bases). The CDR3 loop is CASRGPTGEKLFF. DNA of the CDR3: TGTGCCAGCAGGGGACCGACAGGTGAAAAACTGTTTTTT.